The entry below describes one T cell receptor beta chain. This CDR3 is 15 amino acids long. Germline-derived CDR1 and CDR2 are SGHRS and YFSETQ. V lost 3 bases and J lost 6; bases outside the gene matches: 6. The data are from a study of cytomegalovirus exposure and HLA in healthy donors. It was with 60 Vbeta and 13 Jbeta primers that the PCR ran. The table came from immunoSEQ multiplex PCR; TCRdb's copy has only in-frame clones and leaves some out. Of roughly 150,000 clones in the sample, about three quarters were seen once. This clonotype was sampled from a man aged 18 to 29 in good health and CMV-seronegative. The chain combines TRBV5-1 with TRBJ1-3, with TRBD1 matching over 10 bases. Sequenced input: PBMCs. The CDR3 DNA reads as TGCGCCAGCAGCTATGACGGACAGGGGGTAAACACCATATATTTT. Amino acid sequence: CASSYDGQGVNTIYF. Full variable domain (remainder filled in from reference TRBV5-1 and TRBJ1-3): KAGVTQTPRYLIKTRGQQVTLSCSPISGHRSVSWYQQTPGQGLQFLFEYFSETQRNKGNFPGRFSGRQFSNSRSEMNVSTLELGDSALYLCASSYDGQGVNTIYFGEGSWLTVV.